The rows below give T cell receptor beta chains drawn from one sample of a study of blood T cell repertoires in COVID-19. Sequenced by immunoSEQ multiplex PCR; TCRdb stores in-frame clones only, minus some. The sample consists of over 80,000 clones, about nine tenths of them appearing once. The sequenced material came from peripheral blood. These receptors were taken from a man in his forties or fifties with acute or convalescent COVID-19. CDR3s include the opening cysteine and the closing phenylalanine or tryptophan. D genes are given only for firm matches. Size tells how often a clone was seen (once, few, many) or the class of an expanded clone, and some rows leave it out.

abundance,j_gene,d_gene,v_gene,CDR3aa,CDR3nt
-,TRBJ2-4,-,TRBV14,CASSDRLWDIQYF,TGTGCCAGCTCGGACAGACTTTGGGACATTCAGTACTTC
-,TRBJ1-5,-,TRBV6-5,CASSYDSNNQPQHF,TGTGCCAGCAGTTATGACTCGAACAATCAGCCCCAGCATTTT
-,TRBJ1-1,TRBD1,TRBV15,CATSRDRGLGEAFF,TGTGCCACCAGCAGAGACAGGGGGCTTGGTGAAGCTTTCTTT
-,TRBJ2-7,TRBD1,TRBV6-6,CASSYPGTGSLYEQYF,TGTGCCAGCAGTTACCCCGGGACAGGGTCCCTCTACGAGCAGTACTTC
-,TRBJ2-3,-,TRBV7-9,CASSSSYLSDTQYF,TGTGCCAGCAGCTCATCCTACTTGTCAGATACGCAGTATTTT
-,TRBJ1-5,-,TRBV15,CATSSRGSLGRNQPQHF,TGTGCCACCAGCAGTCGGGGTTCCCTTGGGCGCAATCAGCCCCAGCATTTT
-,TRBJ2-7,TRBD1,TRBV5-4,CASRGQGSYEQYF,TGTGCCAGCAGGGGACAGGGCTCCTACGAGCAGTACTTC
-,TRBJ2-1,TRBD2,TRBV13,CASSPLAGGGNEQFF,TGTGCCAGCAGCCCACTAGCGGGAGGGGGAAATGAGCAGTTCTTC
once,TRBJ1-4,-,TRBV19,CATGDPGGDSATNEKLFF,TGTGCCACCGGGGATCCGGGGGGAGACAGTGCAACTAATGAAAAACTGTTTTTT
-,TRBJ1-2,-,TRBV7-8,CASSPLGGNANYGYTF,TGTGCCAGCAGCCCCCTGGGGGGGAATGCTAACTATGGCTACACCTTC
-,TRBJ1-5,-,TRBV13,CASSLGRGNQPQHF,TGTGCCAGCAGCTTAGGGAGGGGGAATCAGCCCCAGCATTTT
-,TRBJ1-1,-,TRBV6-5,CASRDFTEAFF,TGTGCCAGCAGGGACTTCACTGAAGCTTTCTTT
few,TRBJ1-2,-,TRBV29-1,CSVVKGNYGYTF,TGCAGCGTTGTCAAGGGGAACTATGGCTACACCTTC
-,TRBJ2-1,TRBD2,TRBV6-1,CASSAPVAGGAPGQYEQFF,TGTGCCAGCAGTGCCCCGGTAGCGGGAGGAGCACCGGGGCAATATGAGCAGTTCTTC
once,TRBJ1-3,-,TRBV7-9,CASSVTGRSGNTIYF,TGTGCCAGCAGCGTCACAGGACGCTCTGGAAACACCATATATTTT
once,TRBJ2-5,TRBD1,TRBV6-5,CASSFGPDRAEETQYF,TGTGCCAGCAGTTTCGGCCCGGACAGGGCCGAAGAGACCCAGTACTTC
-,TRBJ1-3,-,TRBV12-5,CASGGHGVGGNTIYF,TGTGCTAGTGGAGGTCACGGGGTGGGTGGAAACACCATATATTTT
-,TRBJ1-5,-,TRBV5-1,CASSLGGGDQPQHF,TGCGCCAGCAGCTTGGGCGGTGGCGATCAGCCCCAGCATTTT
-,TRBJ2-5,TRBD1,TRBV6-1,CASSERFGVGTDRKTQYF,TGTGCCAGCAGTGAAAGATTCGGAGTTGGGACAGATCGAAAGACCCAGTACTTC
-,TRBJ1-2,-,TRBV19,CASSSDINPDRLYGYTF,TGTGCCAGTAGCTCCGACATAAATCCCGACAGGCTCTATGGCTACACCTTC
-,TRBJ1-1,TRBD1,TRBV13,CASSQARDRVEDTEAFF,TGTGCCAGCAGCCAAGCCCGGGACAGGGTCGAGGACACTGAAGCTTTCTTT
-,TRBJ2-1,TRBD1,TRBV19,CASSIDYGTGAYNEQFF,TGTGCCAGTAGTATTGACTATGGGACAGGGGCGTACAATGAGCAGTTCTTC
-,TRBJ2-1,TRBD2,TRBV19,CASSTGTNKQFF,TGTGCCAGTAGTACCGGGACTAACAAGCAGTTCTTC
-,TRBJ2-1,TRBD1,TRBV2,CASSGQGRNEQFF,TGTGCCAGCAGTGGACAGGGAAGGAATGAGCAGTTCTTC
-,TRBJ1-1,TRBD1,TRBV9,CASRSTPGTGRTEAFF,TGTGCCAGCAGAAGTACCCCCGGGACAGGAAGGACTGAAGCTTTCTTT
-,TRBJ2-1,TRBD2,TRBV18,CASSDLAGGRFF,TGTGCCAGCTCAGATCTAGCGGGAGGGCGGTTCTTC
-,TRBJ2-7,TRBD1,TRBV5-5,CASSFRQGDEQYF,TGTGCCAGCAGCTTCCGACAGGGCGACGAGCAGTACTTC